The 17 T cell receptor beta chains reported below all come from one sample, sequenced in a study of blood T cell repertoires in COVID-19. Repertoires were generated with immunoSEQ multiplex PCR, while TCRdb's copy carries only in-frame clones and drops some. The sample contains approximately 210,000 clones, roughly 78% of which appear only once. The sequencing sample was made of peripheral blood. The receptor set was obtained from a woman aged 40-49 years with acute or convalescent COVID-19.

This sequence joins TRBV24-1 and TRBJ2-3; the D is unclear. The germline V gene encodes CDR1 KGHDR and CDR2 SFDVKD. Trimming cost V 9 bases and J 2 bases, with 11 bases left between them. CDR3 length equals 13 residues. This chain's CDR3 is CATQTKLTDTQYF. In DNA, the CDR3 is TGTGCCACCCAAACTAAACTCACAGATACGCAGTATTTT.

V is TRBV4-2 and J is TRBJ1-4; D not certain. The CDR3 spans 18 residues. The germline V gene encodes CDR1 LGHNA and CDR2 YNFKEQ. The ends were cut back, 3 bases at V and 2 bases at J, with 19 bases in the middle. This CDR3 reads CASSHQTTALATNEKLFF. CDR3 nucleotide sequence: TGTGCCAGCAGCCACCAAACTACGGCTTTGGCGACTAATGAAAAACTGTTTTTT.

This clone was seen only a few times. The J gene is TRBJ1-2, the V gene TRBV6-5; D may be TRBD1 (5 bases). The CDR3 consists of 12 residues. Germline V gene lookup returns CDR1 MNHEY and CDR2 SVGAGI. The V end was cut by 8 bases, the J end by 6 bases, with 13 bases between. CDR3 amino acids: CASVATRDGYTF. The CDR3 region has the DNA TGTGCCAGCGTCGCTACCAGGGATGGCTACACCTTC.

V gene TRBV5-1 combines with J gene TRBJ2-3; 12 bases align to TRBD2. This CDR3 region has 16 residues. Germline lookup yields CDR1 SGHRS and CDR2 YFSETQ. V shed 4 bases and J 1 base; nucleotides not matched to a gene: 4. The chain's CDR3 is CASSRTSGIGTDTQYF. CDR3 nucleotides: TGCGCCAGCAGCCGGACTAGCGGGATTGGCACAGATACGCAGTATTTT.

There are a few counts of this clone. V usage is TRBV10-3 and J usage is TRBJ2-1; 7 nucleotides agree with TRBD2. The CDR3 is 14 amino acids. Trimming at V came to 0 bases and at J to 8 bases, leaving 4 bases not matched to a gene. Looked up from germline, CDR1 is ENHRY and CDR2 is SYGVKD. CDR3 in amino acids: CAISESTSIDEQFF. The CDR3 region has the DNA TGTGCCATCAGTGAGTCGACTAGCATAGATGAGCAGTTCTTC.

V usage is TRBV6-5 and J usage is TRBJ2-5, with D unclear. Germline V lookup: CDR1 MNHEY, CDR2 SVGAGI. The CDR3 has 14 residues. V lost 0 bases, J lost 0 bases, and 5 bases lay in between. In DNA form, the CDR3 reads TGTGCCAGCAGTTACTCTCCGGACCAAGAGACCCAGTACTTC. This sequence encodes CASSYSPDQETQYF.

This chain uses TRBV7-2 with TRBJ2-3; TRBD2 might be the D (6 bases). The germline gives CDR1 SGHTA, CDR2 FQGNSA. V dropped 2 bases and J dropped 6 bases, with 18 bases sitting between them. The CDR3 length is 16 residues. The CDR3 sequence is CASSLNSGDLHDTQYF. CDR3 DNA sequence: TGTGCCAGCAGCTTAAATTCGGGGGATCTACACGATACGCAGTATTTT.

The chain is built from TRBV27 and TRBJ2-7; perhaps TRBD1 as D (5 bases). V shed 3 bases and J shed 3 bases, with 12 bases lying between them. The CDR3 consists of 14 residues. Germline V gives CDR1 MNHEY, CDR2 SMNVEV (reference sequence). Here the CDR3 reads CASSFLGAGYEQYF. CDR3 in DNA: TGTGCCAGCAGTTTCTTAGGGGCTGGCTACGAGCAGTACTTC.

V usage is TRBV5-4 and J usage is TRBJ1-1, with TRBD1 matching over 8 bases. The CDR3 is made up of 12 amino acids. Germline assignment: CDR1 SGHNT and CDR2 YYREEE (reference sequence). V lost 2 bases, J lost 11 bases, and 5 bases stayed unmatched. CDR3: CASSFQGAQAFF. The DNA of the CDR3 is TGTGCCAGCAGCTTTCAGGGGGCGCAGGCTTTCTTT.

V usage is TRBV3-1 (or the pseudogene TRBV3-2) and J usage is TRBJ2-7; D gene ambiguous. Deletions cut 0 bases from V and 2 bases from J, with 2 bases between. The CDR3 spans 12 residues. CDR1 and CDR2 (germline): LGHDT, YNNKEL (reference sequence). The CDR3: CASSQDTYEQYF. The CDR3 DNA sequence: TGTGCCAGCAGCCAAGATACCTACGAGCAGTACTTC.

This chain uses TRBV27 with TRBJ1-2, with D unresolved. Germline values: CDR1 MNHEY, CDR2 SMNVEV (reference sequence). Between the trimmed V and J ends, which lost 4 bases and 6 bases, there was a span of 12 bases. The CDR3 is 13 residues long. DNA of the CDR3: TGTGCCAGCAGTTCAGTCCGAGGGAATGGCTACACCTTC. This gives the protein CASSSVRGNGYTF.

The V and J genes are TRBV2 and TRBJ2-1; TRBD1 is a possible D gene (6 bases). Germline V lookup: CDR1 SNHLY, CDR2 FYNNEI. V was cut by 3 bases and J by 10 bases, with 22 bases left in between. This CDR3 comprises 16 residues. The CDR3 loop reads CASSERTGTNGQEQFF. The CDR3 region has the DNA TGTGCCAGCAGTGAGCGTACAGGGACGAACGGGCAGGAGCAGTTCTTC.

A single count supports this clone. The V call is TRBV6-2 or TRBV6-3, the J call TRBJ2-1, with 9 nucleotides matching TRBD1. CDR3 size: 13 residues. With 5 bases clipped from V and 10 bases from J, the junction kept 6 bases outside the gene matches. Germline CDR1 is MNHEY and CDR2 is SVGEGT. CDR3 sequence reads: CASSRTGAGEQFF. The CDR3 coding sequence is TGTGCCAGCAGTAGGACAGGGGCGGGGGAGCAGTTCTTC.

The rearrangement links TRBV27 to TRBJ1-2; 11 positions agree with TRBD1. The germline gives CDR1 MNHEY, CDR2 SMNVEV (reference sequence). The CDR3 consists of 14 residues. V shed 3 bases, J shed 8 bases, and the junction held 5 bases outside the gene matches. Written as DNA, the CDR3 is TGTGCCAGCAGTTTGAGGGGACAGGGGGACGGCTACACCTTC. Its protein product is CASSLRGQGDGYTF.

This clone has only a few counts. This rearrangement joins TRBV15 to TRBJ2-3, with TRBD1 identical over 9 bases. The CDR3 is 15 residues long. J was trimmed by 6 bases and V by 1 base; bases with no gene match: 5. Germline CDR1 LNHNV, CDR2 YYDKDF (reference sequence). This chain's CDR3 is CATSRVGQGRDTQYF. As DNA, the CDR3 is TGTGCCACCAGCAGAGTGGGACAGGGTCGGGATACGCAGTATTTT.

This chain joins TRBV4-2 and TRBJ2-1; TRBD2 matches 9 bases. This CDR3 is 15 amino acids long. Germline V gene data show CDR1 as LGHNA and CDR2 as YNFKEQ. J was trimmed by 8 bases and V by 1 base; bases with no gene match: 6. CDR3 sequence (DNA): TGTGCCAGCAGCCAAGTCCTAGCGGGAACGTATGAGCAGTTCTTC. Translating gives CASSQVLAGTYEQFF.

This chain uses TRBV19 with TRBJ1-3, with a possible D match to TRBD1 (6 bases). This CDR3 comprises 15 residues. Germline V lookup: CDR1 LNHDA, CDR2 SQIVND (reference sequence). The V gene lost 8 bases and the J gene lost 1 base, with 15 bases spanning the gap. CDR3 DNA: TGTGCCAGTTTCCCTTTGGGGACATCTGGAAACACCATATATTTT. It yields the protein CASFPLGTSGNTIYF.